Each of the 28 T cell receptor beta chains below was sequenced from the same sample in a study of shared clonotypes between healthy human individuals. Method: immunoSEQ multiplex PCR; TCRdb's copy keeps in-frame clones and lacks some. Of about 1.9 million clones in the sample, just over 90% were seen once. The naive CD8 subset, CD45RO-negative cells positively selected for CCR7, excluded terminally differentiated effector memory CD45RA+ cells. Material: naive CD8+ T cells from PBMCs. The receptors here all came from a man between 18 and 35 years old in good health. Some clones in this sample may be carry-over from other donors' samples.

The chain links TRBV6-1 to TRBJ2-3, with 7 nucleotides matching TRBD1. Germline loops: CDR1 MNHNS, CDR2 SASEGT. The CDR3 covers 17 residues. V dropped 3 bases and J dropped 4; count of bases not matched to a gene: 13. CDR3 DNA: TGTGCCAGCAGTGATTGGCGAGGACAGGTAGGGTCAGATACGCAGTATTTT. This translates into CASSDWRGQVGSDTQYF.

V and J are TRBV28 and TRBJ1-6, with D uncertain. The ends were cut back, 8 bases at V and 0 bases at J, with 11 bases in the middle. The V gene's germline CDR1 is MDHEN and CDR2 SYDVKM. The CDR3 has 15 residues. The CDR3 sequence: CASGGRSSYNSPLHF. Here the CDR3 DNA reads TGTGCCAGCGGAGGCAGGAGCTCCTATAATTCACCCCTCCACTTT. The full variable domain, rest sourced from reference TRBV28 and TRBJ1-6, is DVKVTQSSRYLVKRTGEKVFLECVQDMDHENMFWYRQDPGLGLRLIYFSYDVKMKEKGDIPEGYSVSREKKERFSLILESASTNQTSMYLCASGGRSSYNSPLHFGNGTRLTVT.

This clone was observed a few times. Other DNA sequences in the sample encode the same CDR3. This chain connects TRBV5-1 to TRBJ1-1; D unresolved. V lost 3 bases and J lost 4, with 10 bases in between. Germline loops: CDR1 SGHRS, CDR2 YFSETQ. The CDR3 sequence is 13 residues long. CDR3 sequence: CASSSTGGTEAFF. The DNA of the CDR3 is TGCGCCAGCAGCTCAACGGGAGGCACTGAAGCTTTCTTT.

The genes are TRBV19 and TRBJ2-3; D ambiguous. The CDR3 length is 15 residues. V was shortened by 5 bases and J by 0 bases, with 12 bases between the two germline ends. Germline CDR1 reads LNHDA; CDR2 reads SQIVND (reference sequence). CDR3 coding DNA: TGTGCCAGTAGTCTGTGGCCGTATAGCACAGATACGCAGTATTTT. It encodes CASSLWPYSTDTQYF.

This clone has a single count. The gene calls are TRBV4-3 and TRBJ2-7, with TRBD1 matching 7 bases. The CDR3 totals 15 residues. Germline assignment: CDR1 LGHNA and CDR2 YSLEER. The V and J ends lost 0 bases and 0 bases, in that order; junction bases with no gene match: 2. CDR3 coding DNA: TGCGCCAGCAGCCAAGAAGGGACAGTCTCCTACGAGCAGTACTTC. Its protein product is CASSQEGTVSYEQYF.

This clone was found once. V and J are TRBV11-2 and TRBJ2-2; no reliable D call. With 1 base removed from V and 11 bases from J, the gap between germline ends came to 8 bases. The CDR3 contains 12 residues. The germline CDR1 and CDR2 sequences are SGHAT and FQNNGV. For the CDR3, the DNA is TGTGCCAGCAGCTTAGTTTTTCCCGAGCTGTTTTTT. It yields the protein CASSLVFPELFF.

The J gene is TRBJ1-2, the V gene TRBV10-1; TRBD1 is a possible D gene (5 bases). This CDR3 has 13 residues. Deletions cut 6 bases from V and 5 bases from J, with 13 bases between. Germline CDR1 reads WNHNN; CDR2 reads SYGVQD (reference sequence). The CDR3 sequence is CASSPTATYGYTF. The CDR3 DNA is TGCGCCAGCAGCCCGACAGCGACTTATGGCTACACCTTC.

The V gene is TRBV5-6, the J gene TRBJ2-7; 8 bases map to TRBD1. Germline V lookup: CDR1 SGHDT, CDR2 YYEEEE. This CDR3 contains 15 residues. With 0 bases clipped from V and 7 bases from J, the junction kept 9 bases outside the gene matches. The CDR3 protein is CASSLDGTGSWEQYF. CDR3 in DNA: TGTGCCAGCAGCTTGGATGGGACAGGATCCTGGGAGCAGTACTTC.

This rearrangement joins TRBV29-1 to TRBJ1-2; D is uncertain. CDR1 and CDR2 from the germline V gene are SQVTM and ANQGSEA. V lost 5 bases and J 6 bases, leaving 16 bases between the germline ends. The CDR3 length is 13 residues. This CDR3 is CSVLGGSGDGYTF. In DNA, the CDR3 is TGCAGCGTTTTGGGTGGTAGTGGAGATGGCTACACCTTC.

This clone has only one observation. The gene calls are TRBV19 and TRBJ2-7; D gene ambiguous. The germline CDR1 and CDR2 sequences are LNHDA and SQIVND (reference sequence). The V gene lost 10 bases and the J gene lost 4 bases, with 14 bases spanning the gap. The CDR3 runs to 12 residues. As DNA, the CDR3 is TGTGCCACCTCGACTTACAAGTACGAGCAGTACTTC. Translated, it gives CATSTYKYEQYF. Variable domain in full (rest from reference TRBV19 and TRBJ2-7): DGGITQSPKYLFRKEGQNVTLSCEQNLNHDAMYWYRQDPGQGLRLIYYSQIVNDFQKGDIAEGYSVSREKKESFPLTVTSAQKNPTAFYLCATSTYKYEQYFGPGTRLTVT.

This CDR3 reads CASSTRDTRGEAFF. In DNA form, the CDR3 reads TGTGCCAGCAGCACTCGGGACACCAGGGGTGAAGCTTTCTTT. This rearrangement joins TRBV9 to TRBJ1-1, with D possibly TRBD1 on 6 matching bases. The CDR3 has 14 residues. Deletions cut 4 bases from V and 7 bases from J, with 17 bases between. Germline CDR1 is SGDLS and CDR2 is YYNGEE.

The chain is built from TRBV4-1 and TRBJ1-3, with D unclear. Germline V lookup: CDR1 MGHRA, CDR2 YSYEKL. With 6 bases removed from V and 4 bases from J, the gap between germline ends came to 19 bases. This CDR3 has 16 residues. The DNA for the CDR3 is TGCGCCAGCAGTTACCGGCGAAGCGGTGGAGGAAACACCATATATTTT. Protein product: CASSYRRSGGGNTIYF.

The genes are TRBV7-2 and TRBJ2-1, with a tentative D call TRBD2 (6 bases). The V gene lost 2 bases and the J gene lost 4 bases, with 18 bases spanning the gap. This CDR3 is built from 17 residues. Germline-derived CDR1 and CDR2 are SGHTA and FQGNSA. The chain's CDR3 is CASSLRFPGVNYNEQFF. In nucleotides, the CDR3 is TGTGCCAGCAGCTTAAGGTTTCCGGGAGTAAATTACAATGAGCAGTTCTTC.

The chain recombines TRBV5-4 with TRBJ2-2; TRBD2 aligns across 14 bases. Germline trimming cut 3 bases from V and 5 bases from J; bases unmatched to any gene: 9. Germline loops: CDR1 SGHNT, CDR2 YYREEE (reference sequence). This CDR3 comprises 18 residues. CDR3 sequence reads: CASSSRLAGGTGTGELFF. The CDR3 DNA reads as TGTGCCAGCAGCTCCCGACTAGCGGGAGGGACGGGGACCGGGGAGCTGTTTTTT. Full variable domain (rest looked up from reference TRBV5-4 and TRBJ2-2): ETGVTQSPTHLIKTRGQQVTLRCSSQSGHNTVSWYQQALGQGPQFIFQYYREEENGRGNFPPRFSGLQFPNYSSELNVNALELDDSALYLCASSSRLAGGTGTGELFFGEGSRLTVL.

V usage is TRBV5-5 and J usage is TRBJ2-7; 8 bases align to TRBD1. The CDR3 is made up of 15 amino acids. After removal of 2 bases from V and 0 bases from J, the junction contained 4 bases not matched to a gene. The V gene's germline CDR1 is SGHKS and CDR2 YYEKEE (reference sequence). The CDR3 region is CASSLFRGLSYEQYF. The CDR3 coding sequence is TGTGCCAGCAGCTTATTCAGGGGGCTCTCCTACGAGCAGTACTTC.

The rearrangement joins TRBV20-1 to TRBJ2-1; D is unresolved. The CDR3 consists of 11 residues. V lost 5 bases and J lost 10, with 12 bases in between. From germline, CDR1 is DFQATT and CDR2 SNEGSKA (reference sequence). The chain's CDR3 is CSAPIPREQFF. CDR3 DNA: TGCAGTGCTCCGATCCCGAGGGAGCAGTTCTTC.

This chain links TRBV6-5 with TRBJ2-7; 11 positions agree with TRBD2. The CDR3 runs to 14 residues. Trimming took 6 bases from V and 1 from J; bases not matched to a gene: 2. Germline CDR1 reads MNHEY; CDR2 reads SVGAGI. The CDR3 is CASRGTSGSYEQYF. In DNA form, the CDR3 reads TGTGCCAGCAGGGGGACTAGCGGTTCCTACGAGCAGTACTTC.

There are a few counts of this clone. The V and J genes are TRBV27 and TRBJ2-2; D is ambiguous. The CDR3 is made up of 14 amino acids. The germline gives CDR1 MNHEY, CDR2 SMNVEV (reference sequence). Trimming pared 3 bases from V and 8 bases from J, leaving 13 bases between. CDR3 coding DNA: TGTGCCAGCAGTTTTCGAGCCTTTCGGGGGGAGCTGTTTTTT. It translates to CASSFRAFRGELFF.

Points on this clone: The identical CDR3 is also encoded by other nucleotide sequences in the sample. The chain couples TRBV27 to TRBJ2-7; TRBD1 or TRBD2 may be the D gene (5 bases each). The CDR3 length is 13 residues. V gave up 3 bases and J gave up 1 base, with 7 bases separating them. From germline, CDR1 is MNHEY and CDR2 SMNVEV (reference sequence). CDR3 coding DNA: TGTGCCAGCAGTTTGGGACCTTCCTACGAGCAGTACTTC. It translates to CASSLGPSYEQYF.

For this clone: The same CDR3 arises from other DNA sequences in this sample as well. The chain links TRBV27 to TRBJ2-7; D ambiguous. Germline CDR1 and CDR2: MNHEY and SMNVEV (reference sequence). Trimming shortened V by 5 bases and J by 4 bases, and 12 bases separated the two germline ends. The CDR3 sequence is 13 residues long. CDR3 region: CASSPGSTYEQYF. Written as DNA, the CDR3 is TGTGCCAGCAGTCCTGGATCAACATACGAGCAGTACTTC.

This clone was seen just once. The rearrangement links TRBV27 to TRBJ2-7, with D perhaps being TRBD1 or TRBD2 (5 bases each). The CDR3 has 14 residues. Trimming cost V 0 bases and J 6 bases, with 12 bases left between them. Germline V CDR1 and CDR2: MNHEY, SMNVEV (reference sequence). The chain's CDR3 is CASSLSQGVIEQYF. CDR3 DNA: TGTGCCAGCAGTTTATCGCAGGGAGTGATCGAGCAGTACTTC.

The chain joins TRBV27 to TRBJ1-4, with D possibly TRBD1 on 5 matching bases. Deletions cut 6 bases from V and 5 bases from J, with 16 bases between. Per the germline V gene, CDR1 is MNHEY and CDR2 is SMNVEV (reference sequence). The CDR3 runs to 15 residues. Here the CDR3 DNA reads TGTGCCAGCAGGGAGATAGGGGAGGAGAATGAAAAACTGTTTTTT. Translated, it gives CASREIGEENEKLFF. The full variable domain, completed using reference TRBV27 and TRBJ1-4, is EAQVTQNPRYLITVTGKKLTVTCSQNMNHEYMSWYRQDPGLGLRQIYYSMNVEVTDKGDVPEGYKVSRKEKRNFPLILESPSPNQTSLYFCASREIGEENEKLFFGSGTQLSVL.

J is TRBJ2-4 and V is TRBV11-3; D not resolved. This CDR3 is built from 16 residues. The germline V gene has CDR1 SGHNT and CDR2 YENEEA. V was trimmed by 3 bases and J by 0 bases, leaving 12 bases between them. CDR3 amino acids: CASSLPPRLAKNIQYF. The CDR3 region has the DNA TGTGCCAGCAGCTTGCCGCCCAGGCTAGCCAAAAACATTCAGTACTTC.

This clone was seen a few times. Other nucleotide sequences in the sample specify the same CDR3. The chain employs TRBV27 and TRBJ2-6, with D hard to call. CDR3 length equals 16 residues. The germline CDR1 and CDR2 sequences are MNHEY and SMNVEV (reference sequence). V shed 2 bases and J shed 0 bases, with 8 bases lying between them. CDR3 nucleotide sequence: TGTGCCAGCAGTTTAGGCCCGGGCTCTGGGGCCAACGTCCTGACTTTC. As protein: CASSLGPGSGANVLTF.

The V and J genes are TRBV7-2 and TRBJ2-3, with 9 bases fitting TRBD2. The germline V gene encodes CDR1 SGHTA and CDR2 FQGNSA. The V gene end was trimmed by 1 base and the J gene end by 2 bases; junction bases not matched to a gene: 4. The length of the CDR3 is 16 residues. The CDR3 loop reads CASSLVGLAITDTQYF. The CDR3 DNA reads TGTGCCAGCAGCTTAGTCGGACTAGCGATCACAGATACGCAGTATTTT.

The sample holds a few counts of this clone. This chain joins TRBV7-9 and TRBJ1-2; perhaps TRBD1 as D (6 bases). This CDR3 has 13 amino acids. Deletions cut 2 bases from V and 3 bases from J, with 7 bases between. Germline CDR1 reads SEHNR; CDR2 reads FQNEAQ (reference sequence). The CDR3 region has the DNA TGTGCCAGCAGCTTACAGGGGTACTATGGCTACACCTTC. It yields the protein CASSLQGYYGYTF. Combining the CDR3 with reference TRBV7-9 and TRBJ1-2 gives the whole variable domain DTGVSQNPRHKITKRGQNVTFRCDPISEHNRLYWYRQTLGQGPEFLTYFQNEAQLEKSRLLSDRFSAERPKGSFSTLEIQRTEQGDSAMYLCASSLQGYYGYTFGSGTRLTVV.

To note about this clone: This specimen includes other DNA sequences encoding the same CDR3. The chain's CDR3 is CASSDGYSNQPQHF. Written as DNA, the CDR3 is TGTGCCAGCAGTGACGGGTATAGCAATCAGCCCCAGCATTTT. The chain is built from TRBV2 and TRBJ1-5, with no clear D. Germline CDR1 and CDR2: SNHLY and FYNNEI. The CDR3 is 14 amino acids. V lost 3 bases and J 0 bases, leaving 6 bases between the germline ends.

CDR3 bases: TGTGCCAGCAGTGACGGACAGGTCAAGGTTCCGTACGAGCAGTACTTC. Translated: CASSDGQVKVPYEQYF. V is TRBV6-4 and J is TRBJ2-7; 7 bases align to TRBD1. This CDR3 is built from 16 residues. CDR1 is MRHNA, CDR2 SNTAGT, per germline. V lost 2 bases, J lost 4 bases, and 11 bases stayed unmatched.